The 2 T cell receptor beta chains given below trace back to one sample, sequenced in a study of blood T cells in healthy people across ages (dated by TCRdb to the mid-2010s). Libraries were made using 5' RACE. Sequencing was carried out with an Illumina HiSeq 2500. The second PCR ran for roughly 6 to 11 cycles and used a J-beta primer mix along with a sample-barcoded 5' primer. In TCRdb, the public reads were trimmed at Q25 with fastp and aligned with MiXCR, with productive beta chains retained. Every entry covers one CDR3 protein and lists the most common genes and DNA from its rows. The sample profile shows about a million distinct CDR3 sequences; less than 45% of them were found once. The leading ten clones occupy roughly 13% of the sample. The sample comprised blood. The origin of the receptors is a man between 18 and 29 years old in good health.

The genes are TRBV12-3 or TRBV12-4 and TRBJ1-3, with TRBD1 as a possible D gene (5 bases). CDR3 length: 14 residues. V shed 3 bases and J shed 2 bases, with 8 bases lying between them. The DNA of the CDR3 is TGTGCCAGCAGTTTCGCGGGGCCTGGAAACACCATATATTTT. It yields the protein CASSFAGPGNTIYF.

This clonotype has a handful of counts. The rearrangement uses TRBV20-1 and TRBJ1-4, with no clear D. This CDR3 is built from 12 residues. In germline, CDR1 is DFQATT, CDR2 SNEGSKA (reference sequence). Trimming removed 5 bases at V and 8 bases at J, with 12 bases between. CDR3 sequence reads: CSAQSGPEKLFF. CDR3 bases: TGCAGTGCTCAATCCGGACCGGAAAAACTGTTTTTT.